This TCR beta chain was recovered during a study of radiation and T cells in renal cell carcinoma. Study-wide results and caveats: Intratumoral heterogeneity was not captured in these approximately 1 g regions.

The treatment here: treatment-naive control, cytoreductive nephrectomy. The tumor was a clear cell renal cell carcinoma. Repertoires were generated with immunoSEQ multiplex PCR, while TCRdb's copy carries only in-frame clones and drops some. The table includes 15,000 to 20,000 clones, about 55% detected once. Looked up from germline, CDR1 is LGHNT and CDR2 is FRNRAP. The germline V and J ends were trimmed by 0 bases and 3 bases, with 18 bases remaining between them. The CDR3 length is 18 residues. Concerning this clone: The antigen is unknown.

The receptor was isolated from a man aged 45 to 65 with renal cell carcinoma. The V gene is TRBV12-5, the J gene TRBJ1-5; no clear D gene. The specimen was tumor tissue, collected from a patient whose treatment was nephrectomy without radiotherapy. The CDR3 is CASGLVTSLSNANQPQHF. In nucleotides, the CDR3 is TGTGCTAGTGGTTTGGTTACTTCGTTGAGTAATGCCAATCAGCCCCAGCATTTT.